The 31 T cell receptor beta chains in this list originate from one sample, sequenced in a study of blood T cell repertoires in COVID-19. Generated by immunoSEQ multiplex PCR, the TCRdb table keeps only in-frame clones and is missing some. The sample records roughly 250,000 clones, about nine tenths being singletons. Input material: PBMCs or T cells enriched from blood (not recorded which). These receptors were collected from a woman aged 30 to 39 with acute COVID-19.

The chain uses TRBV4-1 and TRBJ1-1, with unresolved D. V was pared by 2 bases and J by 5 bases, with 9 bases between. Germline CDR1 is MGHRA and CDR2 is YSYEKL. The CDR3 contains 13 residues. The CDR3 coding sequence is TGCGCCAGCAGCCAACCCTGGAGAACTGAAGCTTTCTTT. It yields the protein CASSQPWRTEAFF.

This clone was observed a handful of times. This chain connects TRBV7-9 to TRBJ1-1; D uncertain. CDR3 length equals 15 residues. The V gene lost 1 base and the J gene lost 0 bases, with 9 bases spanning the gap. Germline-derived CDR1 and CDR2 are SEHNR and FQNEAQ (reference sequence). Here the CDR3 DNA reads TGTGCCAGCAGCTTAGGCAATCAGGTGAACACTGAAGCTTTCTTT. Translation: CASSLGNQVNTEAFF.

This clone was picked up a small number of times. V is TRBV3-1 (or the pseudogene TRBV3-2) and J is TRBJ1-2; D not resolved. Looked up from germline, CDR1 is LGHDT and CDR2 is YNNKEL (reference sequence). The CDR3 is 14 amino acids. V lost 0 bases to trimming and J lost 2 bases, with 7 bases between them. The CDR3 region has the DNA TGTGCCAGCAGCCAAGACATCCAGAACTATGGCTACACCTTC. Protein: CASSQDIQNYGYTF.

This clone was detected only once. This chain uses TRBV29-1 with TRBJ2-1; 8 positions match TRBD1. J gave up 2 bases and V 7 bases, and 7 bases lay outside the gene matches. Germline-derived CDR1 and CDR2 are SQVTM and ANQGSEA. The CDR3 sequence is 14 residues long. The CDR3 bases are TGCAGCGGGACGGACAGGGAAGCCTACAATGAGCAGTTCTTC. Encoded protein: CSGTDREAYNEQFF.

The CDR3 region is CASSPRAGLGFYEKLFF. CDR3 DNA sequence: TGTGCCAGCAGCCCCCGAGCGGGGCTGGGATTTTATGAAAAACTGTTTTTT. This chain uses TRBV6-2 or TRBV6-3 with TRBJ1-4, with D tentatively TRBD1 (5 bases). Trimming cost V 6 bases and J 6 bases, with 23 bases left between them. In germline, CDR1 is MNHEY, CDR2 SVGEGT. The CDR3 spans 17 residues.

The rearrangement joins TRBV11-2 to TRBJ2-7; TRBD1 might be the D (6 bases). CDR1 is SGHAT, CDR2 FQNNGV, per germline. V was shortened by 0 bases and J by 13 bases, with 13 bases between the two germline ends. The CDR3 is 12 residues long. CDR3 sequence reads: CASSLERQASYF. DNA of the CDR3: TGTGCCAGCAGCTTAGAGCGACAGGCCAGTTACTTC.

This clone was seen only a few times. The chain couples TRBV30 to TRBJ1-6, with D perhaps matching TRBD1 (5 bases). The germline V and J ends were trimmed by 0 bases and 8 bases, with 8 bases remaining between them. This CDR3 comprises 13 residues. Germline CDR1 GTSNPN, CDR2 SVGIG (reference sequence). The CDR3 nucleotides are TGTGCCTGGAGTGTAACGACAGATTCACCCCTCCACTTT. Its translation: CAWSVTTDSPLHF.

The chain uses TRBV18 and TRBJ1-1; 10 bases fit TRBD1. J was trimmed by 1 base and V by 4 bases; bases with no gene match: 9. This CDR3 region has 17 residues. From germline, CDR1 is KGHSH and CDR2 LQKENI. CDR3 sequence: CASSRPGQGPGNTEAFF. In DNA, the CDR3 is TGTGCCAGCTCACGTCCGGGACAGGGGCCGGGGAACACTGAAGCTTTCTTT.

V is TRBV5-1 and J is TRBJ2-7; D uncertain. Germline V gene data show CDR1 as SGHRS and CDR2 as YFSETQ. The CDR3 sequence is 15 residues long. The V end was cut by 0 bases, the J end by 0 bases, with 10 bases between. CDR3 sequence: CASSLGRVSSYEQYF. CDR3 coding DNA: TGCGCCAGCAGCTTGGGTCGGGTAAGCTCCTACGAGCAGTACTTC.

This chain uses TRBV5-6 with TRBJ2-7; 12 bases align to TRBD2. The J segment lost 2 bases and the V segment lost 4 bases, leaving 4 bases of the junction unmatched. The V gene's germline CDR1 is SGHDT and CDR2 YYEEEE. The CDR3 is 15 amino acids. The CDR3 protein is CASSPPSGGAYEQYF. The CDR3 nucleotides are TGTGCCAGCAGCCCTCCTAGCGGGGGGGCCTACGAGCAGTACTTC.

This rearrangement joins TRBV28 to TRBJ1-6; tentative D call: TRBD1 (5 bases). Trimming removed 6 bases at V and 6 bases at J, with 6 bases between. CDR1 MDHEN and CDR2 SYDVKM come from the germline V gene. The CDR3 runs to 12 residues. The CDR3 DNA reads TGTGCCAGCAGAGGGGTTAATTCACCCCTCCACTTT. This translates into CASRGVNSPLHF.

CDR3 sequence reads: CASSPVGLEEQYF. The CDR3 bases are TGTGCCAGCTCACCTGTGGGGCTTGAGGAGCAGTACTTC. The chain employs TRBV18 and TRBJ2-7; weak D call: TRBD1 (5 bases). There are 13 residues in the CDR3. Germline V lookup: CDR1 KGHSH, CDR2 LQKENI. With 3 bases removed from V and 7 bases from J, the gap between germline ends came to 13 bases.

In its sample, this clone was seen a few times. The chain has TRBV6-4 and TRBJ2-2; possibly TRBD1 for D (5 bases). CDR1 is MRHNA and CDR2 is SNTAGT in the germline V gene. CDR3 size: 15 residues. The CDR3: CFRGLTTSNTGELFF. CDR3 sequence (DNA): TGTTTTAGGGGCCTTACTACTTCGAACACCGGGGAGCTGTTTTTT.

This chain links TRBV15 with TRBJ1-2; D possibly corresponds to TRBD1 (6 bases). The V and J ends lost 0 bases and 8 bases respectively, with 19 bases between them. This CDR3 is built from 16 residues. From germline, CDR1 is LNHNV and CDR2 YYDKDF (reference sequence). Here the CDR3 DNA reads TGTGCCACCAGCAGAGATACACAGGGCAGAGATGGGGGCTACACCTTC. Its translation is CATSRDTQGRDGGYTF.

The chain carries TRBV27 and TRBJ2-6; D is perhaps TRBD2 (7 bases). CDR1 and CDR2 from the germline V gene are MNHEY and SMNVEV (reference sequence). V dropped 6 bases and J dropped 2 bases, with 14 bases sitting between them. CDR3 length equals 16 residues. DNA for the CDR3: TGTGCCAGCAGGGCTACGGGGGGCACTGGGGCCAACGTCCTGACTTTC. Its translation: CASRATGGTGANVLTF. Full variable domain (missing parts from reference TRBV27 and TRBJ2-6): EAQVTQNPRYLITVTGKKLTVTCSQNMNHEYMSWYRQDPGLGLRQIYYSMNVEVTDKGDVPEGYKVSRKEKRNFPLILESPSPNQTSLYFCASRATGGTGANVLTFGAGSRLTVL.

For the CDR3, the DNA is TGCGCCAGCAGCTTGGGTCCAGCGAGATCCTACGAGCAGTACTTC. Translation: CASSLGPARSYEQYF. The chain joins TRBV5-1 to TRBJ2-7; D not resolved. The V gene's germline CDR1 is SGHRS and CDR2 YFSETQ. There are 15 residues in the CDR3. The germline V and J ends were trimmed by 0 bases and 1 base, with 11 bases remaining between them.

The rearrangement uses TRBV6-1 and TRBJ2-7; D perhaps matches TRBD2 (5 bases). The CDR3 loop spans 14 amino acids. Trimming took 0 bases from V and 5 from J, leaving 11 bases between them. The germline V gene has CDR1 MNHNS and CDR2 SASEGT. The CDR3: CASSEAGESHEQYF. The CDR3 bases are TGTGCCAGCAGTGAAGCGGGAGAGTCCCACGAGCAGTACTTC.

The rearrangement links TRBV27 to TRBJ2-1, with a weak D call TRBD2 (5 bases). From germline, CDR1 is MNHEY and CDR2 SMNVEV (reference sequence). Trimming removed 0 bases at V and 2 bases at J, with 11 bases between. The CDR3 covers 16 residues. DNA for the CDR3: TGTGCCAGCAGTTTATCGACGGGATTGCCCTACAATGAGCAGTTCTTC. Encoded protein: CASSLSTGLPYNEQFF.

This clone showed up many times. The DNA for the CDR3 is TGTGCCAGCAGTTACACTAGCGGGGGGTCAGATACGCAGTATTTT. This sequence encodes CASSYTSGGSDTQYF. The V gene is TRBV6-2 or TRBV6-3, the J gene TRBJ2-3, with 12 bases fitting TRBD2. Germline loops: CDR1 MNHEY, CDR2 SVGEGT. This CDR3 spans 15 amino acids. J was trimmed by 4 bases and V by 2 bases; bases with no gene match: 1.

In this sample, this clone turned up once. The chain uses TRBV7-8 and TRBJ2-3; 11 positions match TRBD2. The length of the CDR3 is 16 residues. J was trimmed by 6 bases and V by 1 base; bases with no gene match: 6. Germline CDR1 is SGHVS and CDR2 is FQNEAQ. The CDR3 region has the DNA TGTGCCAGCAGCTTAGGTAGCGGGGGGGTCCGGGATACGCAGTATTTT. Protein: CASSLGSGGVRDTQYF.

This CDR3 is CASSLGSGYGYTF. The CDR3 DNA sequence: TGTGCCAGCAGCTTAGGATCCGGGTATGGCTACACCTTC. This sequence joins TRBV7-9 and TRBJ1-2; D gene uncertain. V was cut by 1 base and J by 5 bases, with 8 bases left in between. Germline CDR1 is SEHNR and CDR2 is FQNEAQ (reference sequence). The CDR3 totals 13 residues.

The gene calls are TRBV4-3 and TRBJ2-1, with D possibly matching TRBD2 (6 bases). Germline CDR1 reads LGHNA; CDR2 reads YSLEER. The V gene lost 0 bases and the J gene lost 7 bases, with 13 bases spanning the gap. The CDR3 runs 15 residues. This CDR3 reads CASSQDLVGRNEQFF. CDR3 sequence (DNA): TGCGCCAGCAGCCAAGATCTGGTCGGGAGAAATGAGCAGTTCTTC.

This chain uses TRBV19 with TRBJ2-5; TRBD1 matches at 7 bases. The V and J ends lost 8 bases and 2 bases, in that order; junction bases with no gene match: 5. From germline, CDR1 is LNHDA and CDR2 SQIVND (reference sequence). CDR3 size: 13 residues. The CDR3 is CASSRQGQETQYF. The DNA of the CDR3 is TGTGCCAGTTCCCGACAGGGACAAGAGACCCAGTACTTC. The complete variable domain, with remaining parts taken from reference TRBV19 and TRBJ2-5, reads DGGITQSPKYLFRKEGQNVTLSCEQNLNHDAMYWYRQDPGQGLRLIYYSQIVNDFQKGDIAEGYSVSREKKESFPLTVTSAQKNPTAFYLCASSRQGQETQYFGPGTRLLVL.

This clone occurred once. V is TRBV6-6 and J is TRBJ2-3; 13 positions match TRBD2. This CDR3 is 16 amino acids long. The trim removed 5 bases at V and 3 bases at J, leaving 5 bases unmatched. Germline V CDR1 and CDR2: MNHNY, SVGAGI (reference sequence). Here the CDR3 reads CASSRGLAGMTDTQYF. The CDR3 DNA reads as TGTGCCAGCAGTCGGGGACTAGCGGGGATGACAGATACGCAGTATTTT.

The chain couples TRBV5-1 to TRBJ2-1, with 7 bases matching TRBD2. CDR3 length: 14 amino acids. Germline-derived CDR1 and CDR2 are SGHRS and YFSETQ. J was trimmed by 5 bases and V by 7 bases; bases with no gene match: 9. Here the CDR3 reads CASRLGRVDNEQFF. CDR3 in DNA: TGCGCCAGCCGCCTGGGGAGGGTTGACAATGAGCAGTTCTTC. The variable domain in full, with the rest retrieved from reference TRBV5-1 and TRBJ2-1, is KAGVTQTPRYLIKTRGQQVTLSCSPISGHRSVSWYQQTPGQGLQFLFEYFSETQRNKGNFPGRFSGRQFSNSRSEMNVSTLELGDSALYLCASRLGRVDNEQFFGPGTRLTVL.

The chain couples TRBV28 to TRBJ2-3; perhaps TRBD2 as D (7 bases). The CDR3 is made up of 15 amino acids. The V end was cut by 9 bases, the J end by 4 bases, with 20 bases between. The V gene's germline CDR1 is MDHEN and CDR2 SYDVKM. CDR3 region: CASQQGGGVSDTQYF. The CDR3 nucleotides read TGTGCCAGTCAACAAGGAGGGGGGGTGTCAGATACGCAGTATTTT.

The chain is built from TRBV6-2 or TRBV6-3 and TRBJ2-7; D is unresolved. This CDR3 is built from 19 residues. Germline loops: CDR1 MNHEY, CDR2 SVGEGT. V lost 0 bases, J lost 9 bases, and 30 bases lay in between. CDR3 nucleotide sequence: TGTGCCAGCAGTTACTCGACCCCCCGGCGCGTCGGCCTCGCCTCGGGGCAGTACTTC. Protein sequence: CASSYSTPRRVGLASGQYF.

The CDR3 bases are TGCGCCAGCAGCCAAGATAGGGACAGTTCCAATGAGCAGTTCTTC. This gives the protein CASSQDRDSSNEQFF. This rearrangement joins TRBV4-1 to TRBJ2-1; 7 positions agree with TRBD1. The CDR3 has 15 amino acids. Trimming removed 0 bases from V and 6 bases from J; junction bases left unmatched: 5. Germline V gene lookup returns CDR1 MGHRA and CDR2 YSYEKL.

This clone was counted between two and nine times. The V call is TRBV28, the J call TRBJ1-2; TRBD1 matches 7 bases. This CDR3 spans 17 amino acids. V dropped 6 bases and J dropped 0; count of bases not matched to a gene: 13. Germline V gives CDR1 MDHEN, CDR2 SYDVKM. CDR3 sequence: CASRPRVTGTANYGYTF. Written as DNA, the CDR3 is TGTGCCAGCAGGCCACGCGTGACAGGGACCGCTAACTATGGCTACACCTTC.

The V gene is TRBV7-2, the J gene TRBJ2-7, with 9 bases identical to TRBD1. CDR3 length equals 18 residues. With V trimmed by 0 bases and J by 5 bases, 14 bases remained unmatched. Germline V gene lookup returns CDR1 SGHTA and CDR2 FQGNSA. CDR3 sequence reads: CASSLANTGTGRGNEQYF. The CDR3 DNA reads TGTGCCAGCAGCTTAGCGAACACCGGGACAGGGAGAGGGAACGAGCAGTACTTC.

The V gene is TRBV6-5, the J gene TRBJ1-1; D call uncertain. The V end was cut by 6 bases, the J end by 3 bases, with 8 bases between. This CDR3 is built from 12 residues. Germline CDR1 reads MNHEY; CDR2 reads SVGAGI. CDR3 sequence: CASSQRDTEAFF. The CDR3 DNA reads TGTGCCAGCAGCCAACGGGACACTGAAGCTTTCTTT.